Given below is one T cell receptor (beta chain) in context. No antigen is known for it. A much larger clone differs from this one at a single base, so this may be a read error. TCR beta CDR3 sequences were amplified from RNA transcripts. When the TCR CDR3 underwent first-round RT-PCR, the HTBI primer set was used. TCRdb re-called the multiplex PCR reads with MiXCR, one entry per CDR3 protein. Among hundreds of thousands of distinct CDR3 sequences listed, about a sixth were seen once. This sample is drawn from a study of T cells in Graves' hyperthyroidism and ophthalmopathy. General study findings and limits: Blood also contained most expanded thyroid clonotypes above 0.001.

The sequenced sample consisted of blood. The sequence was obtained from a woman between 18 and 29 years old with Graves' ophthalmopathy.

The CDR3 reads CVTSREQGAEQPQHF. For the CDR3, the DNA is TGTGTCACCAGCAGAGAACAGGGGGCTGAGCAGCCCCAGCATTTT. The chain is built from TRBV15 and TRBJ1-5; 9 nucleotides align to TRBD1. The CDR3 loop spans 15 amino acids. Germline V gene lookup returns CDR1 LNHNV and CDR2 YYDKDF (reference sequence).